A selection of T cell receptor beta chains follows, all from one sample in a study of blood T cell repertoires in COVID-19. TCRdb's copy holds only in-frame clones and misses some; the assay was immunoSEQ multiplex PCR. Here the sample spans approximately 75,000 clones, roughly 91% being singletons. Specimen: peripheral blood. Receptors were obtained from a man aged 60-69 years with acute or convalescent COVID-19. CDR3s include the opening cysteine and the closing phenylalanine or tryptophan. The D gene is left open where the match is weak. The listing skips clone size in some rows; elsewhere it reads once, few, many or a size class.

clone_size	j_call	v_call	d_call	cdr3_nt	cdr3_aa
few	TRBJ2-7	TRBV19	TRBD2	TGTGCCAGTAGTATAGGAGGCGGGGGCGAGCAGTACTTC	CASSIGGGGEQYF
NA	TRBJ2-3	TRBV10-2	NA	TGCGCCAGCAGATCAGGGTTTGGCACAGATACGCAGTATTTT	CASRSGFGTDTQYF
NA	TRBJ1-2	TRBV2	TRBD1	TGTGCCAGCAGTGAATCCGGGACAGGGTTATATGGCTACACCTTC	CASSESGTGLYGYTF
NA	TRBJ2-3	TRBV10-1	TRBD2	TGCGCCAGCAGAGGGACTAGCGGGCCTCGTACAGATACGCAGTATTTT	CASRGTSGPRTDTQYF
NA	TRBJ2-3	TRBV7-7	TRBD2	TGTGCCAGCAGCCCCCTGGGGACTAGCGTCACAGATACGCAGTATTTT	CASSPLGTSVTDTQYF
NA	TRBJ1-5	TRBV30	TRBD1	TGTGCCTGGAGTGTCGGGACAGGGTATCAGCCCCAGCATTTT	CAWSVGTGYQPQHF
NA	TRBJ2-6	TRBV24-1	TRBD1	TGTGCCACCAGTTCCGGGACAGGGGCCTCTGGGGCCAACGTCCTGACTTTC	CATSSGTGASGANVLTF
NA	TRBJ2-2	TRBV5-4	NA	TGTGCCAGCAGCCCGGTGGGCGGATTAGGGACTGCCGGGGAGCTGTTTTTT	CASSPVGGLGTAGELFF
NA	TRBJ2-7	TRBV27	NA	TGTGCCAGCAGCAAGAACAGGGTTTCTCTCTACGAGCAGTACTTC	CASSKNRVSLYEQYF
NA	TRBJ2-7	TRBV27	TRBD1	TGTGCCAGCAGTTTATCCCCACAGGGGAGCTACGAGCAGTACTTC	CASSLSPQGSYEQYF
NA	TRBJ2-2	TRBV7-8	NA	TGTGCCAGCAGCTTGGGGCGCGGGGAGCTGTTTTTT	CASSLGRGELFF
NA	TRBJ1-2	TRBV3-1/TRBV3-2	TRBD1	TGTGCCAGCAGCCAAGAGCGGACAGGTTTTAACTATGGCTACACCTTC	CASSQERTGFNYGYTF